These 15 T cell receptor beta chains came from one sample sequenced in a study of cytomegalovirus exposure and HLA in healthy donors. PCR employed 60 Vbeta and 13 Jbeta primers. The method was immunoSEQ multiplex PCR; TCRdb's version includes in-frame clones alone and lacks a portion of them. The sample includes fewer than 250,000 clones, 83% seen only once; the top ten take more than 1.3%. Sample: PBMCs. All receptors derive from a girl aged 10 to 17 in good health and CMV-seronegative.

The gene calls are TRBV7-8 and TRBJ2-7, with D possibly being TRBD1 (6 bases). Trimming left V 5 bases short and J 0 bases short, with 17 bases between. In germline, CDR1 is SGHVS, CDR2 FQNEAQ. The CDR3 runs to 16 residues. CDR3 amino acids: CASSVGGPDSSYEQYF. The CDR3 nucleotides read TGTGCCAGCAGCGTAGGGGGACCGGACAGCTCCTACGAGCAGTACTTC. The entire variable domain, with the rest obtained from reference TRBV7-8 and TRBJ2-7, is as follows: GAGVSQSPRYKVAKRGQDVALRCDPISGHVSLFWYQQALGQGPEFLTYFQNEAQLDKSGLPSDRFFAERPEGSVSTLKIQRTQQEDSAVYLCASSVGGPDSSYEQYFGPGTRLTVT.

The gene calls are TRBV28 and TRBJ2-4; 10 bases map to TRBD1. Germline CDR1 is MDHEN and CDR2 is SYDVKM. V gave up 5 bases and J gave up 6 bases; unmatched junction bases: 7. The CDR3 loop spans 15 amino acids. CDR3 in amino acids: CASSRTGGGGNIQYF. The CDR3 region has the DNA TGTGCCAGCAGTCGGACAGGGGGTGGGGGAAACATTCAGTACTTC.

The chain recombines TRBV27 with TRBJ2-5; D uncertain. Per germline, CDR1 MNHEY and CDR2 SMNVEV (reference sequence). CDR3 length: 15 residues. V lost 2 bases and J 2 bases, leaving 12 bases between the germline ends. CDR3 residues: CASSLNPGWQETQYF. CDR3 DNA sequence: TGTGCCAGCAGTTTAAACCCCGGGTGGCAAGAGACCCAGTACTTC.

This clone was detected only once. The DNA of the CDR3 is TGTGCCAGCAGCCTAGCGGGAGGTAACGACAATGAGCAGTTCTTC. Its translation: CASSLAGGNDNEQFF. The chain is built from TRBV5-4 and TRBJ2-1; 11 bases are shared with TRBD2. J lost 5 bases, V lost 4 bases, and 5 bases had no gene match. The CDR3 has 15 residues. CDR1 is SGHNT and CDR2 is YYREEE in the germline V gene (reference sequence).

The chain is built from TRBV6-1 and TRBJ2-7; 7 bases line up with TRBD1. Germline-derived CDR1 and CDR2 are MNHNS and SASEGT. CDR3 length: 11 residues. Trimming at V came to 2 bases and at J to 9 bases, leaving 1 base not matched to a gene. The CDR3 DNA reads as TGTGCCAGCAGTGAACGGGACAGGCAGTACTTC. Translation gives CASSERDRQYF.

The chain combines TRBV5-6 with TRBJ2-1; 8 bases are shared with TRBD2. This CDR3 has 14 residues. V shed 5 bases, J shed 8 bases, and the junction held 9 bases outside the gene matches. Germline V gene data show CDR1 as SGHDT and CDR2 as YYEEEE. The CDR3 region has the DNA TGTGCCAGCAGAAGGCGGGGGGCCCGTGATGAGCAGTTCTTC. It yields the protein CASRRRGARDEQFF.

The chain employs TRBV7-9 and TRBJ2-1, with TRBD2 identical over 7 bases. The CDR3 extends over 15 amino acids. J gave up 7 bases and V 5 bases, and 11 bases lay outside the gene matches. Germline CDR1 reads SEHNR; CDR2 reads FQNEAQ (reference sequence). The chain's CDR3 is CASSPIGDYFNEQFF. CDR3 nucleotide sequence: TGTGCCAGCAGCCCCATAGGGGACTATTTTAATGAGCAGTTCTTC.

The chain uses TRBV27 and TRBJ1-1; maybe TRBD1 (5 bases). The V gene's germline CDR1 is MNHEY and CDR2 SMNVEV (reference sequence). V shed 5 bases and J shed 4 bases, with 20 bases lying between them. This CDR3 has 16 amino acids. The CDR3 region has the DNA TGTGCCAGCAGTCCGCTCCGAGGCAGGGAGGCCACTGAAGCTTTCTTT. Translating it yields CASSPLRGREATEAFF.

V is TRBV2 and J is TRBJ2-3, with TRBD2 matching 8 bases. Germline trimming cut 6 bases from V and 3 bases from J; bases unmatched to any gene: 11. The CDR3 consists of 16 residues. The germline V gene has CDR1 SNHLY and CDR2 FYNNEI. The CDR3 loop is CASRDPRVAGTDTQYF. CDR3 nucleotide sequence: TGTGCCAGCAGAGACCCCCGGGTAGCGGGGACAGATACGCAGTATTTT. The whole variable domain, filled in from reference TRBV2 and TRBJ2-3, reads EPEVTQTPSHQVTQMGQEVILRCVPISNHLYFYWYRQILGQKVEFLVSFYNNEISEKSEIFDDQFSVERPDGSNFTLKIRSTKLEDSAMYFCASRDPRVAGTDTQYFGPGTRLTVL.

This rearrangement joins TRBV28 to TRBJ2-7; 7 bases agree with TRBD1. The CDR3 totals 15 residues. Germline CDR1 MDHEN, CDR2 SYDVKM. V lost 3 bases and J lost 1; bases outside the gene matches: 6. CDR3 loop: CASSFNRGPSYEQYF. CDR3 DNA sequence: TGTGCCAGCAGTTTTAACAGGGGACCTTCCTACGAGCAGTACTTC.

The chain has TRBV5-1 and TRBJ2-1; TRBD2 might be the D (5 bases). Germline assignment: CDR1 SGHRS and CDR2 YFSETQ. The CDR3 loop spans 14 amino acids. V lost 5 bases and J lost 8, with 17 bases in between. The CDR3 coding sequence is TGCGCCAGCAGTTTTGCCTCGGGGTCGGATGAGCAGTTCTTC. It is translated as CASSFASGSDEQFF.

V usage is TRBV5-1 and J usage is TRBJ2-7, with TRBD1 as a possible D gene (6 bases). With 0 bases removed from V and 3 bases from J, the gap between germline ends came to 10 bases. This CDR3 comprises 14 residues. Germline CDR1 is SGHRS and CDR2 is YFSETQ. In DNA, the CDR3 is TGCGCCAGCAGCTTGGGGCAGGGGAGCTACGAGCAGTACTTC. The encoded protein is CASSLGQGSYEQYF.

This clone was detected only once. The chain is built from TRBV5-6 and TRBJ1-2; 10 bases align to TRBD1. Per germline, CDR1 SGHDT and CDR2 YYEEEE. The J segment lost 6 bases and the V segment lost 4 bases, leaving 6 bases of the junction unmatched. This CDR3 is 14 amino acids long. Written as DNA, the CDR3 is TGTGCCAGCAGCCAGTCCGGGACAGGGGATGGCTACACCTTC. It codes for CASSQSGTGDGYTF.

The chain links TRBV5-1 to TRBJ2-1; the D gene is possibly TRBD1 (5 bases). The CDR3 covers 14 residues. The V end lost 0 bases, the J end lost 7 bases, and 11 bases lay between the germline ends. Per germline, CDR1 SGHRS and CDR2 YFSETQ. CDR3 sequence: CASSLGRVGNEQFF. CDR3 bases: TGCGCCAGCAGCTTGGGCAGGGTTGGTAATGAGCAGTTCTTC.

The V call is TRBV7-2, the J call TRBJ1-5; the match to TRBD1 covers 8 bases. This CDR3 comprises 16 residues. V was pared by 1 base and J by 2 bases, with 4 bases of the junction left unmatched. Germline CDR1 and CDR2: SGHTA and FQGNSA. The CDR3 DNA is TGTGCCAGCAGCTTAGAGGGACAGGTCGGCAATCAGCCCCAGCATTTT. Encoded protein: CASSLEGQVGNQPQHF.